The 22 T cell receptor beta chains listed next were all sequenced from one sample in a study of blood T cell repertoires in COVID-19. Only in-frame clones appear in the TCRdb table, and some are missing; sequencing was by immunoSEQ multiplex PCR. The sample gives about 140,000 clones, approximately 90% of which show up once; roughly 28% is in the top ten. Sequencing was performed on peripheral blood. Source of these receptors: a human donor in a cohort sampled during active COVID-19.

This chain uses TRBV15 with TRBJ2-7, with TRBD1 matching 12 bases. The CDR3 covers 16 residues. After removal of 3 bases from V and 3 bases from J, the junction contained 6 bases not matched to a gene. The V gene's germline CDR1 is LNHNV and CDR2 YYDKDF (reference sequence). CDR3 protein: CATSSVRDRGLYEQYF. The CDR3 DNA reads as TGTGCCACCAGCAGTGTCCGGGACAGGGGGCTCTACGAGCAGTACTTC.

The chain has TRBV10-3 and TRBJ2-3, with D unclear. This CDR3 contains 18 residues. The germline CDR1 and CDR2 sequences are ENHRY and SYGVKD. Between the trimmed V and J ends, which lost 0 bases and 4 bases, there was a span of 20 bases. This chain's CDR3 is CAISESYGLATDSDTQYF. The CDR3 nucleotides read TGTGCCATCAGTGAGTCGTATGGGCTGGCTACCGATTCAGATACGCAGTATTTT.

This clone is a singleton in its sample. This chain uses TRBV20-1 with TRBJ1-2, with TRBD1 matching 10 bases. The CDR3 has 16 amino acids. V shed 3 bases and J 5 bases; nucleotides not matched to a gene: 12. Germline V gene data show CDR1 as DFQATT and CDR2 as SNEGSKA (reference sequence). The CDR3 coding sequence is TGCAGTGCTAGTCCCCCCTCCGGGACAGGGGTATATGGCTACACCTTC. Its protein product is CSASPPSGTGVYGYTF.

The chain links TRBV4-1 to TRBJ2-3; 9 bases are a match to TRBD1. The CDR3 loop spans 15 amino acids. Germline values: CDR1 MGHRA, CDR2 YSYEKL. The junction had 4 bases not matched to a gene; V was cut back by 5 bases and J by 1 base. The DNA for the CDR3 is TGCGCCAGCAGCAGCCGGGACAGGGGCACAGATACGCAGTATTTT. Translating gives CASSSRDRGTDTQYF.

The V and J genes are TRBV3-1 (or the pseudogene TRBV3-2) and TRBJ1-2; TRBD1 aligns across 9 bases. CDR1 is LGHDT, CDR2 YNNKEL, per germline (reference sequence). CDR3 size: 14 residues. The V gene end was trimmed by 7 bases and the J gene end by 7 bases; junction bases not matched to a gene: 10. This chain's CDR3 is CASTTRDREVGYTF. CDR3 in DNA: TGTGCCAGCACCACCCGGGACAGGGAAGTTGGCTACACCTTC.

The rearrangement joins TRBV9 to TRBJ2-1, with 8 bases lining up with TRBD2. This CDR3 region has 16 residues. V shed 0 bases, J shed 6 bases, and the junction held 8 bases outside the gene matches. CDR1 and CDR2 from the germline V gene are SGDLS and YYNGEE. The CDR3 bases are TGTGCCAGCAGCGTAGAGGCGGGACTAGACGGCAATGAGCAGTTCTTC. It specifies CASSVEAGLDGNEQFF.

The chain combines TRBV5-5 with TRBJ2-6; TRBD1 aligns across 8 bases. The length of the CDR3 is 15 residues. The V and J ends lost 4 bases and 2 bases, in that order; junction bases with no gene match: 2. Germline loops: CDR1 SGHKS, CDR2 YYEKEE (reference sequence). Here the CDR3 DNA reads TGTGCCAGCAGCCCGGGACAGGCTGGGGCCAACGTCCTGACTTTC. Amino acid sequence: CASSPGQAGANVLTF.

The J gene is TRBJ2-5, the V gene TRBV6-6, with 7 positions matching TRBD1. The CDR3 loop spans 12 amino acids. Trimming cost V 7 bases and J 4 bases; bases outside gene matches: 3. CDR1 and CDR2 (germline): MNHNY, SVGAGI (reference sequence). CDR3: CASTRTGETQYF. In DNA form, the CDR3 reads TGTGCCAGCACCCGGACAGGAGAGACCCAGTACTTC.

This sequence joins TRBV12-3 or TRBV12-4 and TRBJ1-1; TRBD1 might be the D (5 bases). This CDR3 is 12 amino acids long. The V end was cut by 3 bases, the J end by 7 bases, with 9 bases between. CDR3 loop: CASSLEGIEAFF. In DNA form, the CDR3 reads TGTGCCAGCAGTTTGGAGGGGATTGAAGCTTTCTTT.

The chain combines TRBV27 with TRBJ1-5, with 9 nucleotides matching TRBD1. Trimming cost V 0 bases and J 4 bases; bases outside gene matches: 4. The V gene's germline CDR1 is MNHEY and CDR2 SMNVEV (reference sequence). This CDR3 is 16 amino acids long. The CDR3 region is CASSLSGTGLNQPQHF. The CDR3 DNA is TGTGCCAGCAGTTTATCCGGGACAGGGCTTAATCAGCCCCAGCATTTT.

J is TRBJ2-3 and V is TRBV7-9, with a weak D call TRBD1 (5 bases). The CDR3 has 12 residues. V lost 6 bases and J lost 5, with 9 bases in between. CDR1 and CDR2 from the germline V gene are SEHNR and FQNEAQ (reference sequence). The CDR3 DNA follows: TGTGCCAGCAGTCCAGGGTTAGATACGCAGTATTTT. Its protein is CASSPGLDTQYF.

This chain links TRBV27 with TRBJ2-3; possible D gene TRBD2, 7 bases. CDR3 length equals 16 residues. V lost 5 bases, J lost 4 bases, and 19 bases lay in between. The V gene's germline CDR1 is MNHEY and CDR2 SMNVEV (reference sequence). The CDR3 nucleotides read TGTGCCAGCAGTCTGCGACGAGGGGGGGGCGCAGATACGCAGTATTTT. It specifies CASSLRRGGGADTQYF.

The chain combines TRBV3-1 (or the pseudogene TRBV3-2) with TRBJ2-6, with TRBD1 matching over 7 bases. Germline V gives CDR1 LGHDT, CDR2 YNNKEL (reference sequence). With 3 bases clipped from V and 0 bases from J, the junction kept 2 bases outside the gene matches. This CDR3 is 16 amino acids long. The CDR3 protein is CASSQRTGSGANVLTF. Written as DNA, the CDR3 is TGTGCCAGCAGCCAGAGGACAGGCTCTGGGGCCAACGTCCTGACTTTC.

The chain has TRBV18 and TRBJ1-3; D might be TRBD1 (6 bases). V dropped 0 bases and J dropped 0 bases, with 9 bases sitting between them. Germline V lookup: CDR1 KGHSH, CDR2 LQKENI. The CDR3 loop spans 16 amino acids. CDR3 amino acids: CASSPPRGNSGNTIYF. The CDR3 DNA follows: TGTGCCAGCTCACCACCGAGGGGGAACTCTGGAAACACCATATATTTT.

This chain links TRBV12-3 or TRBV12-4 with TRBJ1-2; possibly TRBD1 for D (6 bases). V was cut by 1 base and J by 12 bases, with 15 bases left in between. This CDR3 has 13 amino acids. CDR3 coding DNA: TGTGCCAGCAGTTTAGGGGGACATCAGGATCACACCTTC. Amino acid sequence: CASSLGGHQDHTF.

V gene TRBV3-1 (or the pseudogene TRBV3-2) combines with J gene TRBJ2-3; the match to TRBD2 covers 12 bases. Germline assignment: CDR1 LGHDT and CDR2 YNNKEL (reference sequence). After removal of 4 bases from V and 7 bases from J, the junction contained 15 bases not matched to a gene. CDR3 length equals 18 residues. CDR3 sequence reads: CASSLQTSGGSQQHTQYF. Here the CDR3 DNA reads TGTGCCAGCAGCCTTCAGACTAGCGGGGGCTCCCAACAGCATACGCAGTATTTT.

V and J are TRBV9 and TRBJ2-5; TRBD2 matches at 10 bases. Trimming took 0 bases from V and 5 from J; bases not matched to a gene: 7. The CDR3 has 16 residues. In germline, CDR1 is SGDLS, CDR2 YYNGEE. CDR3: CASSVGSGGARETQYF. The CDR3 DNA reads TGTGCCAGCAGCGTAGGGAGCGGGGGGGCTCGGGAGACCCAGTACTTC.

This clone was counted ten times or more. This specimen includes other DNA sequences encoding the same CDR3. This chain connects TRBV27 to TRBJ2-3; tentative D call: TRBD1 (6 bases). Germline CDR1 and CDR2: MNHEY and SMNVEV (reference sequence). The CDR3 is made up of 12 amino acids. The V and J ends lost 3 bases and 5 bases respectively, with 6 bases between them. The CDR3 reads CASSFRGDTQYF. The CDR3 bases are TGTGCCAGCAGTTTCAGGGGAGATACGCAGTATTTT.

V and J are TRBV7-8 and TRBJ2-5; 7 nucleotides agree with TRBD2. Germline loops: CDR1 SGHVS, CDR2 FQNEAQ. The CDR3 has 14 residues. With 7 bases clipped from V and 2 bases from J, the junction kept 7 bases outside the gene matches. CDR3 bases: TGTGCCAGCAACCCAGCGGGGCGACAAGAGACCCAGTACTTC. Protein: CASNPAGRQETQYF. Drawing the rest from reference TRBV7-8 and TRBJ2-5, the complete variable domain is GAGVSQSPRYKVAKRGQDVALRCDPISGHVSLFWYQQALGQGPEFLTYFQNEAQLDKSGLPSDRFFAERPEGSVSTLKIQRTQQEDSAVYLCASNPAGRQETQYFGPGTRLLVL.

The chain carries TRBV12-3 or TRBV12-4 and TRBJ1-2; D possibly corresponds to TRBD1 (6 bases). The CDR3 is 13 residues long. Trimming took 6 bases from V and 8 from J, leaving 16 bases between them. The CDR3 DNA sequence: TGTGCCAGCAGACCTCAGGGGTCTGGGGGCTACACCTTC. Protein product: CASRPQGSGGYTF.

Only one count was recorded for this clone. V and J are TRBV3-1 (or the pseudogene TRBV3-2) and TRBJ1-3; 8 bases are shared with TRBD1. The V segment lost 6 bases and the J segment 6 bases; nucleotides outside the gene matches: 10. CDR1 LGHDT and CDR2 YNNKEL come from the germline V gene (reference sequence). The CDR3 is made up of 15 amino acids. For the CDR3, the DNA is TGTGCCAGCAGTCAAACAGGGGGTTCCCCAAACACCATATATTTT. Amino acids: CASSQTGGSPNTIYF.

The V gene is TRBV6-4, the J gene TRBJ2-3; 10 bases match TRBD1. The V and J ends lost 5 bases and 7 bases, in that order; junction bases with no gene match: 3. The CDR3 totals 13 residues. CDR1 is MRHNA and CDR2 is SNTAGT in the germline V gene. The CDR3 DNA is TGTGCCAGCAGTCGGGACAGGGGACATACGCAGTATTTT. Amino acid sequence: CASSRDRGHTQYF.